These 12 T cell receptor beta chains were sequenced from one sample in a study of blood T cell repertoires in COVID-19. Sequencing was performed with immunoSEQ multiplex PCR; in TCRdb, only in-frame clones are kept and a portion is missing. The sample includes over 150,000 clones, under 90% seen only once; the top ten take 7.3%. The source material was PBMCs or T cells enriched from blood (not recorded which). These receptors came from a man aged 50-60 years who had recovered from COVID-19.

V and J are TRBV3-1 (or the pseudogene TRBV3-2) and TRBJ2-7, with TRBD2 as a possible D gene (6 bases). Looked up from germline, CDR1 is LGHDT and CDR2 is YNNKEL (reference sequence). Trimming took 3 bases from V and 1 from J, leaving 10 bases between them. CDR3 size: 14 residues. CDR3 in DNA: TGTGCCAGCAGCCAGGGACTCCTGTCCTACGAGCAGTACTTC. It translates to CASSQGLLSYEQYF.

In its sample, this clone was seen once. This chain joins TRBV19 and TRBJ1-1; D might be TRBD1 (5 bases). CDR1 and CDR2 from the germline V gene are LNHDA and SQIVND (reference sequence). Trimming cost V 5 bases and J 7 bases, with 20 bases left between them. CDR3 length: 15 amino acids. As DNA, the CDR3 is TGTGCCAGTAGTCCTCGGTACGGGGGTTATGGTGAAGCTTTCTTT. This codes for CASSPRYGGYGEAFF.

The chain carries TRBV29-1 and TRBJ1-2; weak D call: TRBD1 (5 bases). Germline lookup yields CDR1 SQVTM and CDR2 ANQGSEA. The V end lost 4 bases, the J end lost 2 bases, and 11 bases lay between the germline ends. There are 13 residues in the CDR3. CDR3 loop: CSVGGEANYGYTF. CDR3 DNA sequence: TGCAGCGTTGGGGGGGAAGCGAACTATGGCTACACCTTC. Drawing the rest from reference TRBV29-1 and TRBJ1-2, the complete variable domain is SAVISQKPSRDICQRGTSLTIQCQVDSQVTMMFWYRQQPGQSLTLIATANQGSEATYESGFVIDKFPISRPNLTFSTLTVSNMSPEDSSIYLCSVGGEANYGYTFGSGTRLTVV.

The chain carries TRBV27 and TRBJ1-3; D ambiguous. CDR3 size: 17 residues. Germline-derived CDR1 and CDR2 are MNHEY and SMNVEV (reference sequence). V shed 5 bases and J shed 0 bases, with 17 bases lying between them. The CDR3 region has the DNA TGTGCCAGCAGTCCACTAGGAGAGAACAGCTCTGGAAACACCATATATTTT. As protein: CASSPLGENSSGNTIYF.

This clone was counted only a few times. The chain recombines TRBV5-4 with TRBJ1-2; possibly TRBD1 for D (5 bases). The V gene lost 3 bases and the J gene lost 3 bases, with 15 bases spanning the gap. Looked up from germline, CDR1 is SGHNT and CDR2 is YYREEE (reference sequence). This CDR3 region has 15 residues. CDR3 sequence reads: CASSSLSRAHYGYTF. The CDR3 DNA follows: TGTGCCAGCAGCTCCCTCTCCAGGGCGCACTATGGCTACACCTTC. Using reference TRBV5-4 and TRBJ1-2 for the parts outside the CDR3, the full variable domain is ETGVTQSPTHLIKTRGQQVTLRCSSQSGHNTVSWYQQALGQGPQFIFQYYREEENGRGNFPPRFSGLQFPNYSSELNVNALELDDSALYLCASSSLSRAHYGYTFGSGTRLTVV.

The V call is TRBV7-2, the J call TRBJ1-4; TRBD1 aligns across 8 bases. CDR3 length: 13 amino acids. Germline trimming cut 5 bases from V and 10 bases from J; bases unmatched to any gene: 6. Germline V gene sequence: CDR1 SGHTA, CDR2 FQGNSA. As DNA, the CDR3 is TGTGCCAGCAGCCAGGCGACAGGGGTAAAACTGTTTTTT. This sequence encodes CASSQATGVKLFF.

The chain carries TRBV19 and TRBJ2-7; D not certain. Germline CDR1 and CDR2: LNHDA and SQIVND (reference sequence). The CDR3 has 14 amino acids. V lost 5 bases, J lost 2 bases, and 13 bases lay in between. The CDR3 reads CASSPLKPPYEQYF. CDR3 nucleotide sequence: TGTGCCAGTAGTCCACTAAAACCCCCCTACGAGCAGTACTTC.

The chain is built from TRBV5-1 and TRBJ2-1, with TRBD2 identical over 7 bases. The ends lost 4 bases at V and 6 bases at J; junction bases unmatched: 4. CDR1 and CDR2 from the germline V gene are SGHRS and YFSETQ. CDR3 length: 13 residues. CDR3 in amino acids: CASSSWGGNEQFF. Written as DNA, the CDR3 is TGCGCCAGCAGCAGCTGGGGGGGCAATGAGCAGTTCTTC.

The chain links TRBV5-4 to TRBJ1-2, with 8 positions matching TRBD1. Germline lookup yields CDR1 SGHNT and CDR2 YYREEE (reference sequence). The ends lost 0 bases at V and 7 bases at J; junction bases unmatched: 5. The CDR3 loop spans 14 amino acids. As DNA, the CDR3 is TGTGCCAGCAGCTTGGAAGACAGGGGAGCTGGCTACACCTTC. This codes for CASSLEDRGAGYTF.

The chain couples TRBV20-1 to TRBJ1-1; D remains unclear. This CDR3 contains 13 residues. V lost 3 bases, J lost 0 bases, and 8 bases lay in between. CDR1 DFQATT and CDR2 SNEGSKA come from the germline V gene (reference sequence). Here the CDR3 reads CSASLQLNTEAFF. The DNA for the CDR3 is TGCAGTGCTAGTCTACAGCTGAACACTGAAGCTTTCTTT.

This clone was found a few times. The genes are TRBV5-5 and TRBJ2-7, with 8 bases identical to TRBD1. The CDR3 runs to 15 residues. Germline trimming cut 1 base from V and 13 bases from J; bases unmatched to any gene: 16. Germline V lookup: CDR1 SGHKS, CDR2 YYEKEE (reference sequence). The CDR3 protein is CASSLYWTGPPEEYF. For the CDR3, the DNA is TGTGCCAGCAGCTTGTATTGGACAGGGCCCCCCGAGGAATACTTC.

This clone showed up just a few times. The chain recombines TRBV6-2 or TRBV6-3 with TRBJ2-7; D perhaps matches TRBD2 (6 bases). V gave up 5 bases and J gave up 1 base, with 18 bases separating them. CDR3 length equals 16 residues. CDR1 is MNHEY and CDR2 is SVGEGT in the germline V gene. CDR3 nucleotides: TGTGCCAGCAGTCTCCCAGGAGGGTTAGGATCCTACGAGCAGTACTTC. Translating gives CASSLPGGLGSYEQYF.